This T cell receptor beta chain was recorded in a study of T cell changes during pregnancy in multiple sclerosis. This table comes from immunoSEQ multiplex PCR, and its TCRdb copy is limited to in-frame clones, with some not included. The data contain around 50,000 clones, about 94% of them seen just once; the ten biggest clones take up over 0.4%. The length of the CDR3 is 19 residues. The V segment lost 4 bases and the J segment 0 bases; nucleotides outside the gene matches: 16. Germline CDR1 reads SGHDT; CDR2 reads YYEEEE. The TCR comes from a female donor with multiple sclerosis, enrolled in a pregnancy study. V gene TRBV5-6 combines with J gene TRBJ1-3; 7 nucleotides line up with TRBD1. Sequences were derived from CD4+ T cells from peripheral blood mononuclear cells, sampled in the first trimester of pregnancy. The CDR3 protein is CASSHKTRDSSRSGNTIYF. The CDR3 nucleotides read TGTGCCAGCAGCCATAAGACGAGGGACAGTTCCCGCTCTGGAAACACCATATATTTT. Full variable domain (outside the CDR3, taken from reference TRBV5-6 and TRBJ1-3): DAGVTQSPTHLIKTRGQQVTLRCSPKSGHDTVSWYQQALGQGPQFIFQYYEEEERQRGNFPDRFSGHQFPNYSSELNVNALLLGDSALYLCASSHKTRDSSRSGNTIYFGEGSWLTVV.